Detailed here is one T cell receptor (beta chain). V dropped 0 bases and J dropped 3 bases, with 11 bases sitting between them. The CDR3 totals 15 residues. Looked up from germline, CDR1 is SEHNR and CDR2 is FQNEAQ (reference sequence). The data were produced by immunoSEQ multiplex PCR, yet TCRdb's version contains in-frame clones alone and is incomplete. The table lists 150,000 to 200,000 clones, about 86% of them singletons, with about 2.6% in the top ten. The record originates from a study of blood T cell repertoires in COVID-19. This chain connects TRBV7-9 to TRBJ1-2; no clear D gene. Sequenced input: peripheral blood. The clonotype was recovered from a human donor with acute or convalescent COVID-19. The donor label of this sample is uncertain. As DNA, the CDR3 is TGTGCCAGCAGCTTAGCAACGGGAGTCCACTATGGCTACACCTTC. Its protein is CASSLATGVHYGYTF.